Below are 13 T cell receptor beta chains sequenced from a single sample in a study of blood T cell repertoires in COVID-19. The assay was immunoSEQ multiplex PCR, and TCRdb's table has in-frame clones only and misses some. In the table there are tens of thousands of clones, roughly 89% of which are singletons. The sequenced material came from peripheral blood. All receptors derive from a man in his forties or fifties with acute or convalescent COVID-19.

The chain recombines TRBV1 with TRBJ2-6; the DNA was not compared with TRBD2, the D call given in the table. TRBV1 represents a pseudogene. This CDR3 spans 23 amino acids. Here the CDR3 DNA reads TGCACCAGCAGCCAAGATCCGGGACTAGCGGGATTCGACGATAACTCTGGGGCCAACGTCCTGACTTTC. Translation gives CTSSQDPGLAGFDDNSGANVLTF.

The gene calls are TRBV5-6 and TRBJ1-5; 8 positions agree with TRBD1. Losses at the gene ends were 0 bases for V and 1 base for J; bases not matched to a gene: 3. The CDR3 consists of 16 residues. The germline gives CDR1 SGHDT, CDR2 YYEEEE. The CDR3 DNA reads TGTGCCAGCAGCTTGGCCAGGGGGCTGAGCAATCAGCCCCAGCATTTT. Protein product: CASSLARGLSNQPQHF.

The chain carries TRBV12-5 and TRBJ2-3; D is undetermined. The ends were cut back, 2 bases at V and 4 bases at J, with 10 bases in the middle. The CDR3 totals 14 residues. The germline V gene has CDR1 LGHNT and CDR2 FRNRAP. The CDR3 loop is CASGLTGGSDTQYF. The CDR3 region has the DNA TGTGCTAGTGGTTTGACGGGTGGGTCAGATACGCAGTATTTT. Filled out from reference TRBV12-5 and TRBJ2-3, the complete variable domain reads DARVTQTPRHKVTEMGQEVTMRCQPILGHNTVFWYRQTMMQGLELLAYFRNRAPLDDSGMPKDRFSAEMPDATLATLKIQPSEPRDSAVYFCASGLTGGSDTQYFGPGTRLTVL.

The genes are TRBV19 and TRBJ2-2, with 14 bases that match TRBD2. The germline CDR1 and CDR2 sequences are LNHDA and SQIVND (reference sequence). V lost 6 bases, J lost 5 bases, and 14 bases stayed unmatched. This CDR3 has 19 residues. The CDR3 DNA is TGTGCCAGTAGAAAACTACCGGGACTAGCGGGAGTTAGTACCGGGGAGCTGTTTTTT. This translates into CASRKLPGLAGVSTGELFF.

V usage is TRBV11-2 and J usage is TRBJ1-6; no clear D. The germline V gene has CDR1 SGHAT and CDR2 FQNNGV. V was trimmed by 4 bases and J by 9 bases, leaving 10 bases between them. There are 13 residues in the CDR3. The CDR3 coding sequence is TGTGCCAGCAGCTCAACCTCGGGTTCACCCCTCCACTTT. This translates into CASSSTSGSPLHF.

In this sample, this clone turned up a few times. The J gene is TRBJ2-5, the V gene TRBV5-4; 7 nucleotides align to TRBD1. The CDR3 contains 12 residues. The V segment lost 6 bases and the J segment 4 bases; nucleotides outside the gene matches: 3. Germline CDR1 SGHNT, CDR2 YYREEE (reference sequence). Here the CDR3 DNA reads TGTGCCAGCAAGGCAGGGGGAGAGACCCAGTACTTC. This codes for CASKAGGETQYF.

The rearrangement links TRBV11-2 to TRBJ1-4, with a weak D call TRBD1 (5 bases). Germline loops: CDR1 SGHAT, CDR2 FQNNGV. The CDR3 contains 14 residues. V shed 6 bases and J shed 3 bases, with 11 bases lying between them. The CDR3 is CASRPDSSNEKLFF. DNA for the CDR3: TGTGCCAGCAGACCTGACAGCTCTAATGAAAAACTGTTTTTT.

The CDR3 sequence: CASARLTGPYEQYF. The CDR3 bases are TGTGCCAGCGCCCGATTGACAGGGCCCTACGAGCAGTACTTC. This rearrangement joins TRBV6-5 to TRBJ2-7; 7 bases match TRBD1. Germline V gene lookup returns CDR1 MNHEY and CDR2 SVGAGI. J was trimmed by 2 bases and V by 8 bases; bases with no gene match: 9. The CDR3 contains 14 residues.

V gene TRBV2 combines with J gene TRBJ2-7, with 10 bases matching TRBD2. Per the germline V gene, CDR1 is SNHLY and CDR2 is FYNNEI. Trimming took 6 bases from V and 11 from J; bases not matched to a gene: 7. The CDR3 covers 12 residues. The CDR3 coding sequence is TGTGCCAGCAGGAGCCTAGCGGGAGCGGAGTACTTC. It specifies CASRSLAGAEYF.

The table lists this clone with a count of one. The chain joins TRBV18 to TRBJ2-7; 13 nucleotides match TRBD2. The CDR3 spans 16 residues. Trimming took 4 bases from V and 7 from J; bases not matched to a gene: 10. CDR1 and CDR2 (germline): KGHSH, LQKENI. The CDR3 nucleotides are TGTGCCAGCTCACAACTAGCGGGAGGGATCGTTGAGGAGCAGTACTTC. Translating it yields CASSQLAGGIVEEQYF.

The CDR3 loop reads CASSTPERTKNIQYF. Written as DNA, the CDR3 is TGTGCCAGCAGTACACCTGAGAGGACCAAAAACATTCAGTACTTC. The chain joins TRBV27 to TRBJ2-4; D is unresolved. There are 15 residues in the CDR3. The germline gives CDR1 MNHEY, CDR2 SMNVEV (reference sequence). V lost 5 bases, J lost 2 bases, and 13 bases lay in between.

The chain carries TRBV30 and TRBJ2-7; TRBD2 agrees at 11 bases. CDR3 length: 13 amino acids. V lost 5 bases, J lost 5 bases, and 5 bases stayed unmatched. Germline values: CDR1 GTSNPN, CDR2 SVGIG (reference sequence). CDR3 amino acids: CAWSPGLADEQYF. In nucleotides, the CDR3 is TGTGCCTGGTCTCCGGGACTAGCGGACGAGCAGTACTTC.

The chain recombines TRBV10-3 with TRBJ2-2, with D possibly being TRBD2 (5 bases). From germline, CDR1 is ENHRY and CDR2 SYGVKD. The V and J ends lost 10 bases and 5 bases respectively, with 11 bases between them. CDR3 length: 12 amino acids. The CDR3 region is CANPPGTGELFF. CDR3 sequence (DNA): TGTGCCAACCCCCCGGGGACCGGGGAGCTGTTTTTT.